This T cell receptor beta chain was sequenced for a study of cytotoxic CD8 clonotypes in ibrutinib-treated CLL. Study-level background: Recorded responses included approximately 25 partial and 2 complete; following median approximately six years, 14 stayed remitted and about 12 progressed.

The repertoire was sequenced with immunoSEQ multiplex PCR; TCRdb's copy has only in-frame clones and lacks some. The data hold approximately 80,000 clones, with 70% to 90% observed a single time. The CDR3 length is 13 residues. Germline CDR1 SGHVS, CDR2 FNYEAQ. V was cut by 5 bases and J by 3 bases, with 10 bases left in between. This clone was seen a handful of times. Sample: PBMCs, taken before ibrutinib treatment. This chain links TRBV7-6 with TRBJ1-2; possible D gene TRBD1, 5 bases. The TCR sequence derives from a human donor with chronic lymphocytic leukemia. The CDR3 DNA reads TGTGCCAGCAGCCGACAGAATTACTATGGCTACACCTTC. It codes for CASSRQNYYGYTF.